The 5 T cell receptor beta chains in this list originate from one sample, sequenced in a study of blood T cell repertoires in COVID-19. The method was immunoSEQ multiplex PCR; TCRdb's version includes in-frame clones alone and lacks a portion of them. The table records roughly 160,000 clones, 80% to 90% of them present only once. Sequencing was performed on peripheral blood. These receptors were taken from a man aged 40-49 years with acute or convalescent COVID-19.

This chain links TRBV7-6 with TRBJ1-2, with D maybe TRBD1 (6 bases). From germline, CDR1 is SGHVS and CDR2 FNYEAQ. The CDR3 totals 11 residues. Trimming left V 5 bases short and J 5 bases short, with 6 bases between. CDR3 protein: CASSRGYGYTF. The CDR3 nucleotides read TGTGCCAGCAGCAGGGGGTATGGCTACACCTTC.

The chain recombines TRBV2 with TRBJ1-5; D is possibly TRBD1 (5 bases). The CDR3 spans 12 residues. Germline V gene data show CDR1 as SNHLY and CDR2 as FYNNEI. Deletions cut 8 bases from V and 7 bases from J, with 12 bases between. CDR3 coding DNA: TGTGCCAGCGCGGGGGTGGGGCAGCCCCAGCATTTT. This gives the protein CASAGVGQPQHF.

J is TRBJ2-2 and V is TRBV2, with 7 bases identical to TRBD2. The V segment lost 7 bases and the J segment 1 base; nucleotides outside the gene matches: 12. Per the germline V gene, CDR1 is SNHLY and CDR2 is FYNNEI. This CDR3 region has 17 residues. In DNA, the CDR3 is TGTGCCAGCACTCTCCCCCGGCCGGGGGGGAACACCGGGGAGCTGTTTTTT. Protein product: CASTLPRPGGNTGELFF.

The chain is built from TRBV6-1 and TRBJ2-7, with D possibly matching TRBD2 (5 bases). The CDR3 has 13 amino acids. Trimming cost V 6 bases and J 4 bases, with 13 bases left between them. Per the germline V gene, CDR1 is MNHNS and CDR2 is SASEGT. The CDR3 loop is CASSRPGVYEQYF. The CDR3 DNA follows: TGTGCCAGCAGCCGCCCCGGGGTTTACGAGCAGTACTTC.

This chain uses TRBV24-1 with TRBJ1-5; 8 bases align to TRBD1. V was pared by 6 bases and J by 1 base, with 4 bases of the junction left unmatched. The CDR3 loop spans 15 amino acids. From germline, CDR1 is KGHDR and CDR2 SFDVKD. The DNA of the CDR3 is TGTGCCACCAGTTGGACAGGGTGGAGCAATCAGCCCCAGCATTTT. Amino acid sequence: CATSWTGWSNQPQHF.